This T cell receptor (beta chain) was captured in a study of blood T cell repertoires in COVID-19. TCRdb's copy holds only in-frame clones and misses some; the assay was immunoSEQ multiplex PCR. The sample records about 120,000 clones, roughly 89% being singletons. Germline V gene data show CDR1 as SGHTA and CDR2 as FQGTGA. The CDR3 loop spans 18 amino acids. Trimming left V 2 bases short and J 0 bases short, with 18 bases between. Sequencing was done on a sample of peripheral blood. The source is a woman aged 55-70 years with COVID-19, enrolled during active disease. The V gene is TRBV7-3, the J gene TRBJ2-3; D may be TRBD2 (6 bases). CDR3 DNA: TGTGCCAGCAGCTTAGTACCCCTGGGACTGAAGAGCACAGATACGCAGTATTTT. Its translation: CASSLVPLGLKSTDTQYF.